Included here is one T cell receptor (beta chain) sequence, with context. Its antigen is unknown. These data come from a study of monozygotic twins with inflammatory bowel disease. The V gene's germline CDR1 is KGHSH and CDR2 LQKENI. This CDR3 comprises 13 residues. Each sample had eight separate cDNA synthesis reactions. One entry per CDR3 protein, without DNA, is what TCRdb gives after re-calling the 5' RACE reads. This sample carries some 100,000 distinct CDR3 sequences, with around 12% going to the ten biggest clones. Study outcomes and limitations: Neither one strong signal nor one clonotype associated with IBD was supported.

Sequencing was performed on blood. The chain has TRBV18 and TRBJ2-5. This sequence was found in a human donor with ulcerative colitis or Crohn's disease, or a healthy co-twin of an affected twin (not recorded which). CDR3 region: CASSPGNGETQYF. Supplemented by reference TRBV18 and TRBJ2-5, the full variable domain reads NAGVMQNPRHLVRRRGQEARLRCSPMKGHSHVYWYRQLPEEGLKFMVYLQKENIIDESGMPKERFSAEFPKEGPSILRIQQVVRGDSAAYFCASSPGNGETQYFGPGTRLLVL.